This record looks at one TCR beta chain sequence and its context. This clone was recorded once. The antigen it recognizes is unknown. Per-base qualities were not stored, and no clone one base away is much larger. This specimen belongs to a study of blood T cell repertoires in COVID-19 (dated by TCRdb to the early 2020s). In terms of the full investigation: Samples from collaborators originated in the United States, Italy and Spain and spanned both the acute and convalescent phases of COVID-19. The material from the prospective study consisted of cDNA or gDNA derived from T cells, B-cell-depleted T cells, or PBMCs. The dataset comprised deeply sampled blood TCRbeta repertoires from subjects exposed to, actively infected with, or recovered from COVID-19. The repertoires were released in a freely available public database intended as a resource for research on the immune response to SARS-CoV-2. The samples were drawn from the first 160 participants of the ongoing ImmuneRACE study and from some 1,300 subjects provided by 6 global collaborators. Sample metadata almost always included a de-identified subject ID, COVID-19 status, age in years and sex. Where available, HLA class I and class II types were taken from metadata supplied by the sample provider and were not determined by assay-based typing.

General findings and caveats noted by the study authors: The amount of clinical and demographic metadata varied by source and participant and was provided uncurated.

At one collaborating source in Seattle, patients were enrolled during active infection and were followed longitudinally through the course of disease. Whole blood was collected in K2EDTA tubes by collaborating institutions according to the institutions' own protocols. For TCRbeta analysis, collaborators shipped samples in one of three forms: frozen whole blood, isolated PBMCs, or DNA extracted from either of those sample types. CDR1 and CDR2 were assigned from the germline V gene as SGHTA and FQGNSA. The CDR3 starts with the cysteine, ends with the phenylalanine, and has 15 residues. Only CDR3 DNA remains: 45 bases, in frame from the first base. V lost 5 bases and J lost 6 bases, and the count of bases not matched to a germline gene is 10. The immunoSEQ Assay, a bias-controlled multiplex PCR, was used to amplify TCRbeta CDR3 regions from genomic DNA. The paper's data handling went like this. Within the assay, amplification of reference gene primers was used to estimate how many nucleated cells each sample contained. To quantify the absolute abundance of each unique TCRbeta CDR3 rearrangement, sequence reads were collapsed and filtered. Productive Simpson clonality was computed per sample as the square root of Simpson's diversity index over productive rearrangements. TCRdb mirrors the immuneACCESS table, restricted to in-frame sequences. Some clones are absent from its copies; in checked studies, under half trace to an unresolved V gene, and the reason for the others is unknown. V and J calls and clone size are given by that table; D and trimming were obtained from the DNA. Recorded for this sample are 150,000 to 160,000 clones; over 75% of them occurred a single time. The leading ten clones occupy 0.6% to 0.65% of the sample.

The chain uses TRBV7-2 and TRBJ1-5; 7 middle bases align to TRBD1. Material for sequencing was peripheral blood. The source of this sequence is a man aged 55 to 70 with COVID-19, enrolled during active disease. The nucleotides are TGTGCCAGCAGCCCACAACAGGGGTTCAGTCAGCCCCAGCATTTT. Translated, it reads CASSPQQGFSQPQHF.